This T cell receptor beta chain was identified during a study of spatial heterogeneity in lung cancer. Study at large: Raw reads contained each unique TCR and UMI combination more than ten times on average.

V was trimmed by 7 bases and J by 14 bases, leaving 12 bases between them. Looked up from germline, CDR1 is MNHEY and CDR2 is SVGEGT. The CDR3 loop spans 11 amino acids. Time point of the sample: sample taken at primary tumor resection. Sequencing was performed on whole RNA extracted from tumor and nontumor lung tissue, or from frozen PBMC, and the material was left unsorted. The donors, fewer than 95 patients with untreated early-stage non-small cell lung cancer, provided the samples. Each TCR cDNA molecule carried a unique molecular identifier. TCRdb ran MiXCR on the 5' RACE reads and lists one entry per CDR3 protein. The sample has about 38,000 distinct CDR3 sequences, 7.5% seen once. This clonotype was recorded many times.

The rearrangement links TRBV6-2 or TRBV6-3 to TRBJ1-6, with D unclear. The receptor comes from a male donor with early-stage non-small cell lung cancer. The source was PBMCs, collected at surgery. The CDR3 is CASTSQETLHF. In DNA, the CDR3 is TGTGCCAGCACCTCTCAGGAAACCCTCCACTTT.